Listed below are T cell receptor beta chains from one sample, sequenced in a study of blood T cell repertoires in COVID-19. Assay used: immunoSEQ multiplex PCR; TCRdb lists only in-frame clones, some missing. The sample lists some 700,000 clones; around 89% were seen once. The specimen sequenced was peripheral blood. The source is a woman aged 18-29 years with acute or convalescent COVID-19. The CDR3 runs from the conserved cysteine through the conserved F or W. The order of the fields is V gene, J gene, D gene, clone size, CDR3 protein, CDR3 DNA. A D gene is named only where the DNA matches it firmly. The size of a clone is reported for some rows only, either as once, few or many, or as a class for expanded clones.

V: TRBV29-1
J: TRBJ2-1
D: TRBD1
size: .
CDR3: CSVTGQGYTYNEQFF
DNA: TGCAGCGTGACGGGACAGGGATACACCTACAATGAGCAGTTCTTC

V: TRBV5-1
J: TRBJ1-4
D: .
size: .
CDR3: CASSFRSGDEKLFF
DNA: TGCGCCAGCAGCTTCAGGTCGGGGGATGAAAAACTGTTTTTT

V: TRBV11-3
J: TRBJ2-1
D: .
size: .
CDR3: CASSLSVTGLGRNEQFF
DNA: TGTGCCAGCAGCTTAAGCGTTACGGGCCTTGGGAGGAATGAGCAGTTCTTC

V: TRBV5-1
J: TRBJ2-3
D: TRBD1
size: once
CDR3: CASSLLGTGLTDTQYF
DNA: TGCGCCAGCAGCTTGTTAGGGACAGGACTGACAGATACGCAGTATTTT

V: TRBV5-1
J: TRBJ2-6
D: TRBD2
size: once
CDR3: CASSSNSGGSSGANVLTF
DNA: TGCGCCAGCAGCTCCAATAGCGGGGGAAGCTCTGGGGCCAACGTCCTGACTTTC

V: TRBV24-1
J: TRBJ1-3
D: .
size: .
CDR3: CATGGRGGNLGSGNTIYF
DNA: TGTGCCACCGGAGGGAGGGGAGGAAATTTAGGTTCTGGAAACACCATATATTTT

V: TRBV5-1
J: TRBJ1-1
D: TRBD1
size: .
CDR3: CASYLNQGDTEAFF
DNA: TGCGCCAGCTATCTGAATCAGGGGGACACTGAAGCTTTCTTT

V: TRBV13
J: TRBJ2-7
D: TRBD1
size: .
CDR3: CASSLQRDRGTYEQYF
DNA: TGTGCCAGCAGCCTCCAGAGGGACAGGGGTACCTACGAGCAGTACTTC

V: TRBV6-5
J: TRBJ1-5
D: .
size: .
CDR3: CASSSRGVGSNQPQHF
DNA: TGTGCCAGCAGTTCAAGAGGCGTAGGTAGCAATCAGCCCCAGCATTTT

V: TRBV7-2
J: TRBJ2-1
D: .
size: .
CDR3: CASSTAGTKYYNEQFF
DNA: TGTGCCAGCAGCACAGCCGGGACAAAATACTACAATGAGCAGTTCTTC

V: TRBV5-4
J: TRBJ2-3
D: .
size: .
CDR3: CASSSGLAADTQYF
DNA: TGTGCCAGCAGCTCTGGGCTAGCCGCAGATACGCAGTATTTT

V: TRBV9
J: TRBJ2-1
D: TRBD1
size: .
CDR3: CASSLRGQSSYNEQFF
DNA: TGTGCCAGCAGCCTCAGGGGACAGAGCTCCTACAATGAGCAGTTCTTC

V: TRBV9
J: TRBJ2-3
D: TRBD2
size: .
CDR3: CASMSGGPKDTQYF
DNA: TGTGCCAGCATGTCGGGGGGGCCGAAAGATACGCAGTATTTT

V: TRBV15
J: TRBJ2-3
D: .
size: .
CDR3: CATSRDRGTDTQYF
DNA: TGTGCCACCAGCAGAGATAGAGGCACAGATACGCAGTATTTT

V: TRBV5-1
J: TRBJ2-7
D: TRBD2
size: .
CDR3: CASSPGGSGAYEQYF
DNA: TGCGCCAGCAGCCCCGGTGGGAGCGGGGCCTACGAGCAGTACTTC

V: TRBV5-1
J: TRBJ2-1
D: TRBD1
size: .
CDR3: CASSFNRGYNEQFF
DNA: TGCGCCAGCAGCTTCAACAGGGGGTACAATGAGCAGTTCTTC

V: TRBV10-2
J: TRBJ2-3
D: TRBD2
size: .
CDR3: CASAGEGSTDTQYF
DNA: TGCGCCAGCGCGGGGGAAGGTAGCACAGATACGCAGTATTTT